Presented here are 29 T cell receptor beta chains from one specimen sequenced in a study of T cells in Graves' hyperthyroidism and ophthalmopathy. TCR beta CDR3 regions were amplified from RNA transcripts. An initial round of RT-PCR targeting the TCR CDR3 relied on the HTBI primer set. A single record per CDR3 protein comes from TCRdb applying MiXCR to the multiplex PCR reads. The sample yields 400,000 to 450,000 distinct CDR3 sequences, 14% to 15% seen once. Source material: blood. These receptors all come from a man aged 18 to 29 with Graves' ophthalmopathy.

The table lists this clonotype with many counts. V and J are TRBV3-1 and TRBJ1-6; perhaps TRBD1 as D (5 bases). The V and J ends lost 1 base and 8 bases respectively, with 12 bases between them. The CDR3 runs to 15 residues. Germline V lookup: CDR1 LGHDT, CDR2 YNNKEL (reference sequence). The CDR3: CASSQVPGADSPLHF. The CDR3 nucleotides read TGTGCCAGCAGCCAAGTCCCTGGGGCTGATTCACCCCTCCACTTT.

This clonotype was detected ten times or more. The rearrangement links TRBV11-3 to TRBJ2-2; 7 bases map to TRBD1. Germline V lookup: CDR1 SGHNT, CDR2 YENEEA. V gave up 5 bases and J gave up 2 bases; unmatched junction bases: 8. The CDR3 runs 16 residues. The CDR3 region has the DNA TGTGCCAGCAGCCTCCGGGACAGAATTAACACCGGGGAGCTGTTTTTT. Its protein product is CASSLRDRINTGELFF.

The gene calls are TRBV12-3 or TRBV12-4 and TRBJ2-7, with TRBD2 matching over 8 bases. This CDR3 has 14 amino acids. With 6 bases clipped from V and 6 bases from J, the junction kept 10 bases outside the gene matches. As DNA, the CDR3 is TGTGCCAGCAGCTTATCCGGACTAGCTGTCGAGCAGTACTTC. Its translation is CASSLSGLAVEQYF.

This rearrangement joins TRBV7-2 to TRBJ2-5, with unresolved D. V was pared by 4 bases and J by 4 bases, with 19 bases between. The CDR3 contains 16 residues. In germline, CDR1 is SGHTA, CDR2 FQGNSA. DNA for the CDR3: TGTGCCAGCAGCTCCCGTTTTGGGGTTTGGCGAGAGACCCAGTACTTC. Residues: CASSSRFGVWRETQYF. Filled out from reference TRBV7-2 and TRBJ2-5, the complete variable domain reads GAGVSQSPSNKVTEKGKDVELRCDPISGHTALYWYRQSLGQGLEFLIYFQGNSAPDKSGLPSDRFSAERTGGSVSTLTIQRTQQEDSAVYLCASSSRFGVWRETQYFGPGTRLLVL.

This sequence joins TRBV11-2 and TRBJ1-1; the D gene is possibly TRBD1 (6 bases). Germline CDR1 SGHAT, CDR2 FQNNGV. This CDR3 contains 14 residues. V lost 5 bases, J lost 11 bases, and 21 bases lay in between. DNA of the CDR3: TGTGCCAGCAGCCGTAAGGGGGACACTGAAATGGCTTTCTTT. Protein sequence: CASSRKGDTEMAFF.

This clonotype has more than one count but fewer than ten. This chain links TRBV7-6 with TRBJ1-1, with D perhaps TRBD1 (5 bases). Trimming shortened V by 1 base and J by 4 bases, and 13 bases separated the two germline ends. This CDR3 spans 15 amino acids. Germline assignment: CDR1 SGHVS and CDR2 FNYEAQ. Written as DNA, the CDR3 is TGTGCCAGCAGCTTAGGGTCCGGGACCCCCACTGAAGCTTTCTTT. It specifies CASSLGSGTPTEAFF.

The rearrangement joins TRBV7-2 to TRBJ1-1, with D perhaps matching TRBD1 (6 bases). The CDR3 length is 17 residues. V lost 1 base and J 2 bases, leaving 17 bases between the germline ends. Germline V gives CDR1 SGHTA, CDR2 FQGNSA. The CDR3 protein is CASSLGDGGGTNTEAFF. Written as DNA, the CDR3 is TGTGCCAGCAGCTTAGGGGATGGGGGGGGCACCAACACTGAAGCTTTCTTT.

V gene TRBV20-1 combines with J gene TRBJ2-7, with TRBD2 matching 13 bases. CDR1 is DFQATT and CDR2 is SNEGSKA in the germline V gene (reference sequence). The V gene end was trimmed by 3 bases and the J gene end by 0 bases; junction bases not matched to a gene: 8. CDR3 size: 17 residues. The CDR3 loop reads CSARGGTSGERSYEQYF. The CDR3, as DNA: TGCAGTGCTAGGGGGGGGACTAGCGGGGAACGCTCCTACGAGCAGTACTTC.

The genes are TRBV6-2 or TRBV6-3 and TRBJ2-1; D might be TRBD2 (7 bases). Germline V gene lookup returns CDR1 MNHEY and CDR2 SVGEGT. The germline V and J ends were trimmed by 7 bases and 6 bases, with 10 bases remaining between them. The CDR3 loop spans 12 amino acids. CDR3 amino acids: CASIGGLNEQFF. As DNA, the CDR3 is TGTGCCAGCATCGGGGGGCTCAATGAGCAGTTCTTC.

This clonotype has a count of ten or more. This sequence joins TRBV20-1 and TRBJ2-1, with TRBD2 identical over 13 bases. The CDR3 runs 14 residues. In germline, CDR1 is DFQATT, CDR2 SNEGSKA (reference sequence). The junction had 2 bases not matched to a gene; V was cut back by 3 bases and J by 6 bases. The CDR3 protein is CSARTSGRPNEQFF. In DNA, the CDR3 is TGCAGTGCTAGGACTAGCGGGAGGCCCAATGAGCAGTTCTTC.

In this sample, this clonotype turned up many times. The CDR3 loop reads CATSRVLPSVYYEQYF. The CDR3, as DNA: TGTGCCACCAGCAGAGTCCTCCCCAGCGTATACTACGAGCAGTACTTC. The chain has TRBV15 and TRBJ2-7; D remains ambiguous. Trimming removed 1 base at V and 3 bases at J, with 16 bases between. The CDR3 loop spans 16 amino acids. Germline CDR1 reads LNHNV; CDR2 reads YYDKDF (reference sequence).

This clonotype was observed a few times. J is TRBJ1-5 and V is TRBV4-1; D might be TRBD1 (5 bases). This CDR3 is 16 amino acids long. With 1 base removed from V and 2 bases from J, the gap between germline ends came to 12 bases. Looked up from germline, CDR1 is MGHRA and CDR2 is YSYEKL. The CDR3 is CASSQGAGLGNQPQHF. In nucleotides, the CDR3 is TGCGCCAGCAGCCAAGGGGCAGGGCTAGGCAATCAGCCCCAGCATTTT.

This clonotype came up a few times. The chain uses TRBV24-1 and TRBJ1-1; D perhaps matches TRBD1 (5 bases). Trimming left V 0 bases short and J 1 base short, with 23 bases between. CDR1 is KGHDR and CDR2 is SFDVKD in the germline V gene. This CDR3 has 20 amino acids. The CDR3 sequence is CATSDLQRDARDRGNTEAFF. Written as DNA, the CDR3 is TGTGCCACCAGTGATTTGCAAAGGGACGCCAGGGACCGGGGGAACACTGAAGCTTTCTTT.

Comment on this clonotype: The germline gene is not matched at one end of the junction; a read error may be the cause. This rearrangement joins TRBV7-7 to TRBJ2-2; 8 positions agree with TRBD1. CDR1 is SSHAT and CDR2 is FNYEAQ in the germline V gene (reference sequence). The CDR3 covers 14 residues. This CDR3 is CASSIRGLDGELFF. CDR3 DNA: TGTGCTAGCAGCATCAGGGGGCTGGACGGGGAGCTGTTTTTT.

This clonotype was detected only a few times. CDR3 sequence: CARGGGRVYEQYF. The CDR3 DNA follows: TGTGCCAGAGGGGGCGGGAGAGTCTACGAGCAGTACTTC. This chain links TRBV27 with TRBJ2-7, with D perhaps being TRBD1 or TRBD2 (7 bases each). Trimming pared 9 bases from V and 3 bases from J, leaving 15 bases between. Germline V gene sequence: CDR1 MNHEY, CDR2 SMNVEV (reference sequence). This CDR3 has 13 amino acids.

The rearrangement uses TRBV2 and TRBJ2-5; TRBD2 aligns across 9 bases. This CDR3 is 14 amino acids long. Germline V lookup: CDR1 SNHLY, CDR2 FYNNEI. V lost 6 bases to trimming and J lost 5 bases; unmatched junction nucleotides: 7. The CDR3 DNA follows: TGTGCCAGCAGACGGCGGGGGGGGTTTGAGACCCAGTACTTC. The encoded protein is CASRRRGGFETQYF.

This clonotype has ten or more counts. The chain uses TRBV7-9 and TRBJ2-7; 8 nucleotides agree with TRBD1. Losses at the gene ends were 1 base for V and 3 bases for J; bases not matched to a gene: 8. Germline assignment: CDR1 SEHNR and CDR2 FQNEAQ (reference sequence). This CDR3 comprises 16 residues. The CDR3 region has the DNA TGTGCCAGCAGCTTAGGTACGGGACAGGCTAACTACGAGCAGTACTTC. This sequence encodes CASSLGTGQANYEQYF.

CDR3 loop: CAWSAPANPRHYGYTF. The DNA for the CDR3 is TGTGCCTGGAGTGCGCCGGCCAATCCGAGGCACTATGGCTACACCTTC. This rearrangement joins TRBV30 to TRBJ1-2, with unresolved D. Germline V gene lookup returns CDR1 GTSNPN and CDR2 SVGIG (reference sequence). Between the trimmed V and J ends, which lost 1 base and 3 bases, there was a span of 18 bases. The CDR3 is 16 residues long.

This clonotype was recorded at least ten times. The CDR3 sequence: CASSLRTSGRIDEQFF. The CDR3 coding sequence is TGTGCCAGCAGCTTAAGGACTAGCGGGAGAATCGATGAGCAGTTCTTC. The chain recombines TRBV7-3 with TRBJ2-1; 13 nucleotides match TRBD2. With V trimmed by 1 base and J by 8 bases, 5 bases remained unmatched. Germline CDR1 reads SGHTA; CDR2 reads FQGTGA. CDR3 size: 16 residues.

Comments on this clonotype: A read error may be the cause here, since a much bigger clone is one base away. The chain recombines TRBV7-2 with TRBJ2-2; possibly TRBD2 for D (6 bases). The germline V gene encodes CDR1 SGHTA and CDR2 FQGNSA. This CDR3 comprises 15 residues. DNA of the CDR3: TGTGCCAGCAGCTTAACTCTCTTCGTGCCGGGGGAGCTGCTTTTT. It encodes CASSLTLFVPGELLF.

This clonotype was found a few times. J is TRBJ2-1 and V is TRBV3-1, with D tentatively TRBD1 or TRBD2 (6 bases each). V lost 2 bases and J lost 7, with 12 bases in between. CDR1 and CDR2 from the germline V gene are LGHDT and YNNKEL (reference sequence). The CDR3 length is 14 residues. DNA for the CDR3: TGTGCCAGCAGCCAACCCCAGGGGAGGAATGAGCAGTTCTTC. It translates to CASSQPQGRNEQFF.

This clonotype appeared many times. The CDR3 DNA reads TGTGCTAGTGGACGGGGCGGTGCAACCGAGCAGTACTTC. This encodes CASGRGGATEQYF. The chain employs TRBV12-5 and TRBJ2-7, with D possibly called TRBD1 or TRBD2 (5 bases each). Germline CDR1 reads LGHNT; CDR2 reads FRNRAP. Trimming took off 6 bases at V and 6 bases at J, with 15 bases between the two ends. The CDR3 covers 13 residues.

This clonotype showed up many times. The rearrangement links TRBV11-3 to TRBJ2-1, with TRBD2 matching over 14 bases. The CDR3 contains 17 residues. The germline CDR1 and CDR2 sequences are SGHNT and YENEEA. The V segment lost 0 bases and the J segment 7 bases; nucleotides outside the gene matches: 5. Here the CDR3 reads CASSLEGLAGVSNEQFF. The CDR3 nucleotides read TGTGCCAGCAGCTTAGAGGGACTAGCGGGAGTAAGTAATGAGCAGTTCTTC.

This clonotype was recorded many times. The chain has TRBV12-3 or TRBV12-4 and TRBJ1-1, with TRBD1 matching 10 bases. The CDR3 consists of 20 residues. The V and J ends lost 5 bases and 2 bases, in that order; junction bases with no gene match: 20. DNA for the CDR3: TGTGCCAGCAGTCGACGGACAGGGGGAGGGTCAGTCTCCTCAAACACTGAAGCTTTCTTT. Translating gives CASSRRTGGGSVSSNTEAFF.

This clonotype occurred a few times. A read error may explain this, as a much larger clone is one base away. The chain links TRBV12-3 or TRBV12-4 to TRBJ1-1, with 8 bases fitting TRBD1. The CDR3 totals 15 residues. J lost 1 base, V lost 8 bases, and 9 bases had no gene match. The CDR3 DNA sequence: TGTGCCAGCGGTCCTCGACAGGGGTGGAACACTGAAGCTTTCTTT. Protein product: CASGPRQGWNTEAFF.

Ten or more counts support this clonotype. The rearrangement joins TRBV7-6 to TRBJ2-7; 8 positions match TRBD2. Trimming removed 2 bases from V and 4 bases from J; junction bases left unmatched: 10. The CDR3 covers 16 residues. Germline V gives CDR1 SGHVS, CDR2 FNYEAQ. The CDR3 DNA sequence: TGTGCCAGCAGCTTACCCACAGGAGCGGGGGATTACGAGCAGTACTTC. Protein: CASSLPTGAGDYEQYF.

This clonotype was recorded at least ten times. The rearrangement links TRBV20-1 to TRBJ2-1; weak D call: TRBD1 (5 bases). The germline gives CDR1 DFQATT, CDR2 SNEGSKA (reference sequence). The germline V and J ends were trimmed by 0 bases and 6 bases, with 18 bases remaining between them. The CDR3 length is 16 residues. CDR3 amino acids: CSARDGVTGRVNEQFF. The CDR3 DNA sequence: TGCAGTGCTAGAGATGGGGTTACAGGACGGGTCAATGAGCAGTTCTTC.

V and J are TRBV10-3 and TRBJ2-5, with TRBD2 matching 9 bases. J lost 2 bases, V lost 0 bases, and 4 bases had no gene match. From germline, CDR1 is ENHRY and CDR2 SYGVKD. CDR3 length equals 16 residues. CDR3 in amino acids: CAISESPSGAQETQYF. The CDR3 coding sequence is TGTGCCATCAGTGAGTCTCCTAGCGGGGCTCAAGAGACCCAGTACTTC.

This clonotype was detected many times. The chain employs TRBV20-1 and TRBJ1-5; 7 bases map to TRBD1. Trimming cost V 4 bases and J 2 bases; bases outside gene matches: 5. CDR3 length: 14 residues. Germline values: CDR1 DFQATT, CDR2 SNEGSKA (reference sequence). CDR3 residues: CSAIDRVGNQPQHF. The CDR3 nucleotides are TGCAGTGCTATAGACAGGGTAGGCAATCAGCCCCAGCATTTT.